This T cell receptor (beta chain) was sequenced in a study of T cell responses to AZD1222 COVID-19 vaccine. Findings of the study overall: Donors skewed white British and female; clonal diversity was possibly underestimated. Just a handful of people given AZD1222 tested seropositive at baseline. Variant regions that are unmutated are reportedly the target of nearly half of spike-specific TCRs. With dominance at 160-218 and 743-854, vaccine-associated CD4 TCRs spanned spike.

Worth noting for this clone: What it recognizes is unknown.

Libraries were prepared by immunoSEQ multiplex PCR; TCRdb keeps only in-frame clonotypes and omits some of them. Among just over 65,000 clones, more than 85% were seen once, and the ten largest hold 15% to 20%. Trimming cost V 4 bases and J 2 bases, with 23 bases left between them. Germline V gives CDR1 SQVTM, CDR2 ANQGSEA. The CDR3 is 18 residues long. Sequenced here: peripheral blood, sampled on day 0 of AZD1222 vaccination. The sequence came from an adult in good health. The chain uses TRBV29-1 and TRBJ2-2; D may be TRBD1 (6 bases). The CDR3 DNA reads as TGCAGCGTTGCAAAAAGTAAAACAGGGTCCTTAAACACCGGGGAGCTGTTTTTT. It codes for CSVAKSKTGSLNTGELFF.